The table lists the clone carrying this T cell receptor beta chain with a count of one. This entry is derived from a study of blood T cell repertoires in COVID-19. The V and J ends lost 1 base and 9 bases, in that order; junction bases with no gene match: 8. Per germline, CDR1 KGHSH and CDR2 LQKENI. This CDR3 has 15 amino acids. Clones were read by immunoSEQ multiplex PCR, and TCRdb kept only the in-frame ones, dropping some. The sample lists around 140,000 clones; over 70% were seen once. The V call is TRBV18, the J call TRBJ1-2, with 10 positions matching TRBD1. The receptor comes from a woman between 45 and 60 years old with acute or convalescent COVID-19. Sequences were obtained from peripheral blood. As DNA, the CDR3 is TGTGCCAGCTCACCACGGCCTACGACAGGGGGCAGCTACACCTTC. Protein product: CASSPRPTTGGSYTF. Based on the CDR3 plus reference TRBV18 and TRBJ1-2, the full variable domain is NAGVMQNPRHLVRRRGQEARLRCSPMKGHSHVYWYRQLPEEGLKFMVYLQKENIIDESGMPKERFSAEFPKEGPSILRIQQVVRGDSAAYFCASSPRPTTGGSYTFGSGTRLTVV.